A single T cell receptor beta chain is shown here with its context. Its antigen remains unidentified. No quality values exist for individual bases; no much larger clone is one base distant. This sample was included in a study of glioma-infiltrating T cells (dated by TCRdb to the mid-2010s). For context, the study as a whole: Glioma tissue, non-neoplastic brain tissue and matched peripheral blood mononuclear cells were used as sources from which TCR alpha- and beta-chain repertoires were sequenced. The paired cohort was made up of three low-grade glioma patients, 7 or 8 primary glioblastoma patients and three non-glioma patients who contributed non-neoplastic brain tissue. To gauge divergence between tissue and blood T-cell populations, every tissue-infiltrating repertoire was compared against the peripheral blood repertoire from the same patient. Overall study results and their limits: Group comparisons were based on small numbers of patients: three non-neoplastic, three low-grade glioma and 7 to 9 glioblastoma patients. Tissue and blood shared very few CDR3 sequences, a result attributed to high CDR3 diversity and limited sampling. VJ-independent divergence between tissue and blood was below expectation in non-neoplastic patients but above expectation in all gliomas, especially low-grade gliomas.

The iRepertoire nested amplicon-rescue multiplex PCR (arm-PCR) platform was used to amplify TCR alpha and beta CDR3 regions from RNA. The input for one-step reverse transcription and amplification was roughly 85-400 ng of either tissue mRNA or PBMC total RNA. Following bead purification, Illumina adapters were added by a secondary multiplex PCR, and libraries between 200 and 400 bp were gel-purified. The libraries contained internal 6-nucleotide barcodes that were used for demultiplexing. The libraries were sequenced on an Illumina MiSeq using 2x220 or 2x250 nucleotide paired-end reads. The study's own analysis went as follows. FLASH 1.2.11 was used to merge paired reads, and BWA-MEM then aligned the reads to the GRCh37 human genome before TRA and TRB reads were extracted. V and J assignment used an IMGT-derived reference of cassette sequences and CDR3 motifs that included pseudogenes. Reads were translated in three frames, and productive CDR3s were defined as those with a C...FGXG motif and no stop codons. A clonotype was defined as a unique combination of a V-J cassette pair and a CDR3 amino acid sequence. Filtering of reads was based on Hamming distance, with the threshold set by the sequence error rate of each sample in mapped regions. TCRdb ran its own pipeline on the public reads, namely fastp trimming at Q25 and MiXCR clone calling, and kept in-frame beta chains. Merged by CDR3 protein, the rows form single entries marked with the most common genes and DNA. TCRdb, not the original authors, processed these V and J calls. This sample comprises approximately 120,000 distinct CDR3 sequences, approximately 26% of them detected only once. Clones ranked in the top ten supply 30% to 35% of the sample.

The germline V and J ends show losses of 2 bases and 2 bases respectively, and no gene match explains 11 bases of the junction. From the germline V gene (reference sequence), CDR1 is SEHNR and CDR2 is FQNEAQ. Its CDR3 holds 17 amino acids, cysteine through phenylalanine. Only the CDR3 portion is preserved as DNA: 51 bases, with reading frame beginning at the first base. This receptor was obtained from a human donor with low-grade glioma or glioblastoma, undergoing nonglioma brain surgery, or in good health (not recorded which). This chain is built from TRBV7-9 and TRBJ2-7; 8 central bases correspond to TRBD1. The sample consisted of glioma tissue, nonneoplastic brain tissue, or PBMCs (not recorded which). The CDR3 protein: CASSLPGQGKPTYEQYF. The nucleotide sequence reads as follows: TGTGCCAGCAGCTTACCTGGACAGGGAAAACCTACCTACGAGCAGTACTTC. Outside the CDR3, residues come from the reference TRBV7-9 and TRBJ2-7 proteins, so the full variable domain is: DTGVSQNPRHKITKRGQNVTFRCDPISEHNRLYWYRQTLGQGPEFLTYFQNEAQLEKSRLLSDRFSAERPKGSFSTLEIQRTEQGDSAMYLCASSLPGQGKPTYEQYFGPGTRLTVT.